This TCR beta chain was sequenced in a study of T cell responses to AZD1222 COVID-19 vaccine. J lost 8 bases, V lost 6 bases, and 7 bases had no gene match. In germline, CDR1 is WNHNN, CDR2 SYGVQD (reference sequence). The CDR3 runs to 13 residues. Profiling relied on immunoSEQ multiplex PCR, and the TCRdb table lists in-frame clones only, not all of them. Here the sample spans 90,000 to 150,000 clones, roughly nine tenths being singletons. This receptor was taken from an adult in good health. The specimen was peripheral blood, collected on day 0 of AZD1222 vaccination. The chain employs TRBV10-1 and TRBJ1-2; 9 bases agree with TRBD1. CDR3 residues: CASREGTGPGYTF. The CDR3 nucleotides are TGCGCCAGCAGGGAAGGGACAGGGCCGGGCTACACCTTC.